This T cell receptor (beta chain) was documented in a study of blood T cell repertoires in COVID-19. V shed 4 bases and J 10 bases; nucleotides not matched to a gene: 6. The CDR3 sequence is 15 residues long. Germline V gene sequence: CDR1 SGHDT, CDR2 YYEEEE. Clones were sequenced by immunoSEQ multiplex PCR, and TCRdb holds only the in-frame ones, with some missing. The sample lists some 73,000 clones; under 90% were seen once. This receptor was taken from a woman aged 60-75 years with acute or convalescent COVID-19. V usage is TRBV5-6 and J usage is TRBJ1-6; 12 nucleotides match TRBD1. Material for sequencing was peripheral blood. CDR3 loop: CASSTGQGAGSPLHF. In DNA form, the CDR3 reads TGTGCCAGCAGCACGGGACAGGGGGCTGGATCACCCCTCCACTTT. Full variable domain (rest looked up from reference TRBV5-6 and TRBJ1-6): DAGVTQSPTHLIKTRGQQVTLRCSPKSGHDTVSWYQQALGQGPQFIFQYYEEEERQRGNFPDRFSGHQFPNYSSELNVNALLLGDSALYLCASSTGQGAGSPLHFGNGTRLTVT.